These 10 T cell receptor beta chains share one sample of origin, sequenced in a study of blood T cells in healthy people across ages. For the second PCR, which ran for about 7 to 11 cycles, a sample-barcoded 5' primer and a J-beta primer mix were used. TCRdb ran MiXCR on the 5' RACE reads and lists one entry per CDR3 protein. The table has around 800,000 distinct CDR3 sequences, about 55% seen once. The material sequenced was blood. The receptors here all came from an elderly man in good health.

This chain connects TRBV3-1 to TRBJ2-7; 8 nucleotides match TRBD2. V gave up 3 bases and J gave up 6 bases; unmatched junction bases: 7. The CDR3 contains 14 residues. Germline V lookup: CDR1 LGHDT, CDR2 YNNKEL (reference sequence). The CDR3 loop is CASSQGSGSAEQYF. CDR3 bases: TGTGCCAGCAGCCAGGGGAGCGGGAGTGCCGAGCAGTACTTC.

This chain uses TRBV20-1 with TRBJ2-7; 8 positions match TRBD2. With V trimmed by 6 bases and J by 0 bases, 4 bases remained unmatched. In germline, CDR1 is DFQATT, CDR2 SNEGSKA (reference sequence). The CDR3 sequence is 13 residues long. CDR3 sequence (DNA): TGCAGTGCCTCGACTAGCGCCTCCTACGAGCAGTACTTC. As protein: CSASTSASYEQYF.

There are a few counts of this clonotype. V is TRBV3-1 and J is TRBJ1-2; D is unresolved. Trimming pared 4 bases from V and 7 bases from J, leaving 13 bases between. Germline assignment: CDR1 LGHDT and CDR2 YNNKEL (reference sequence). This CDR3 is built from 13 residues. CDR3 bases: TGTGCCAGCAGCCTTAACGGAGAGGCTGGCTACACCTTC. This gives the protein CASSLNGEAGYTF.

The chain links TRBV12-3 or TRBV12-4 to TRBJ2-3; D is unresolved. There are 15 residues in the CDR3. The ends were cut back, 2 bases at V and 4 bases at J, with 13 bases in the middle. CDR3 bases: TGTGCCAGCAGTTTAACCTCTTCACGGGCAGATACGCAGTATTTT. Protein product: CASSLTSSRADTQYF.

V usage is TRBV21-1 and J usage is TRBJ2-7; TRBD1 is the table's D call, not checked against the DNA. TRBV21-1 is a documented pseudogene. The CDR3 consists of 17 residues. CDR3 nucleotide sequence: TGTGCCAGCAGCAAAGGGCACCTCGGGACAGGGTCCCACGAGCAGTACTTC. Translated, it gives CASSKGHLGTGSHEQYF.

V and J are TRBV6-1 and TRBJ1-5; D remains unclear. This CDR3 contains 14 residues. V dropped 6 bases and J dropped 11 bases, with 20 bases sitting between them. Germline assignment: CDR1 MNHNS and CDR2 SASEGT. This CDR3 reads CASRETYDHPAQHF. Written as DNA, the CDR3 is TGTGCCAGCAGAGAAACCTATGATCACCCGGCCCAGCATTTT.

With respect to this clonotype: A clone one base away is much larger, so this may be a read error. The CDR3 reads CASSPDSGVGSEQYF. The CDR3 DNA sequence: TGCGCCAGCAGCCCGGACTCTGGGGTGGGCTCCGAGCAGTACTTC. The chain carries TRBV5-1 and TRBJ2-7, with D maybe TRBD2 (5 bases). Germline CDR1 reads SGHRS; CDR2 reads YFSETQ. The CDR3 is made up of 15 amino acids. V dropped 4 bases and J dropped 6 bases, with 20 bases sitting between them.

This clonotype has only a few counts. The chain employs TRBV7-2 and TRBJ2-7, with D perhaps matching TRBD2 (6 bases). Germline CDR1 is SGHTA and CDR2 is FQGNSA. V lost 8 bases, J lost 6 bases, and 14 bases lay in between. CDR3 length: 12 amino acids. CDR3 bases: TGTGCCAGCGGGGGGACGGCGTTCGAGCAGTACTTC. Its translation is CASGGTAFEQYF.

The chain recombines TRBV20-1 with TRBJ2-7; D gene uncertain. Germline lookup yields CDR1 DFQATT and CDR2 SNEGSKA (reference sequence). The length of the CDR3 is 12 residues. Trimming took 2 bases from V and 4 from J, leaving 9 bases between them. Here the CDR3 DNA reads TGCAGTGCTAGATTTAACTTATACGAGCAGTACTTC. It translates to CSARFNLYEQYF.

This chain joins TRBV20-1 and TRBJ2-7; 7 nucleotides match TRBD2. After removal of 4 bases from V and 2 bases from J, the junction contained 8 bases not matched to a gene. In germline, CDR1 is DFQATT, CDR2 SNEGSKA (reference sequence). The CDR3 totals 14 residues. CDR3 sequence reads: CSAKGLTYAYEQYF. CDR3 sequence (DNA): TGCAGTGCTAAGGGACTAACGTATGCCTACGAGCAGTACTTC.